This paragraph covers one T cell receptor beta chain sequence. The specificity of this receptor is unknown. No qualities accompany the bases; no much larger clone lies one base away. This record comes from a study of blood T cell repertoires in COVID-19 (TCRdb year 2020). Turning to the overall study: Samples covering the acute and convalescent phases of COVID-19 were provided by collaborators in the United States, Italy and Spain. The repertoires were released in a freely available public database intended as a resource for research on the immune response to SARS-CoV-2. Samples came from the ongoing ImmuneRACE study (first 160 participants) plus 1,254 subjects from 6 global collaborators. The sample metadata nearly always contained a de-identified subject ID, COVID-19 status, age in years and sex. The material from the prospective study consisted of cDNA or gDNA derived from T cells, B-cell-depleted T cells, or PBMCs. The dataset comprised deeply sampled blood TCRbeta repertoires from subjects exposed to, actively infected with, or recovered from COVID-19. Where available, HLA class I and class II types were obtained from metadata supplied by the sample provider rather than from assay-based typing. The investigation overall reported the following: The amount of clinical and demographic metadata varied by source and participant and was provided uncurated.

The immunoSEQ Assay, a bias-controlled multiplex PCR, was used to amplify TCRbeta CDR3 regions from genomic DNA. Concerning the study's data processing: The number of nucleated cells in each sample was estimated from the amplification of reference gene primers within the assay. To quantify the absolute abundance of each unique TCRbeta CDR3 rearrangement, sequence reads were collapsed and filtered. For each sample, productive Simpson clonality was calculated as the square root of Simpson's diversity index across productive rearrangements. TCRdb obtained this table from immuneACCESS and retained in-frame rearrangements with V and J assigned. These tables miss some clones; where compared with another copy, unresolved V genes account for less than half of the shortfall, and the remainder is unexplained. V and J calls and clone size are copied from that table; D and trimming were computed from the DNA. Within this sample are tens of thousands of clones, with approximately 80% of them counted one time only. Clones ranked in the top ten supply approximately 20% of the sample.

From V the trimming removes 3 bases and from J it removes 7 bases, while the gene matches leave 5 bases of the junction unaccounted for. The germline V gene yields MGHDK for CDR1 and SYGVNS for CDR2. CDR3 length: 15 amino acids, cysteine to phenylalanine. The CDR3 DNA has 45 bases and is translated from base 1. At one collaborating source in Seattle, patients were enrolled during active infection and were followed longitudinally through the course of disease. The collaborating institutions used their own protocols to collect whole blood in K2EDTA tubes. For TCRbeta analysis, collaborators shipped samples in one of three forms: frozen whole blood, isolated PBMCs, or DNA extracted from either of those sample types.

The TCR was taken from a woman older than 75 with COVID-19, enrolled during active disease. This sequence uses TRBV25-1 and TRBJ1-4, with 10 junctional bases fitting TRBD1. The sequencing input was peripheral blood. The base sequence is TGTGCCAGCAGTGATTACGGGACAGGGGCTGAAAAACTGTTTTTT. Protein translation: CASSDYGTGAEKLFF.